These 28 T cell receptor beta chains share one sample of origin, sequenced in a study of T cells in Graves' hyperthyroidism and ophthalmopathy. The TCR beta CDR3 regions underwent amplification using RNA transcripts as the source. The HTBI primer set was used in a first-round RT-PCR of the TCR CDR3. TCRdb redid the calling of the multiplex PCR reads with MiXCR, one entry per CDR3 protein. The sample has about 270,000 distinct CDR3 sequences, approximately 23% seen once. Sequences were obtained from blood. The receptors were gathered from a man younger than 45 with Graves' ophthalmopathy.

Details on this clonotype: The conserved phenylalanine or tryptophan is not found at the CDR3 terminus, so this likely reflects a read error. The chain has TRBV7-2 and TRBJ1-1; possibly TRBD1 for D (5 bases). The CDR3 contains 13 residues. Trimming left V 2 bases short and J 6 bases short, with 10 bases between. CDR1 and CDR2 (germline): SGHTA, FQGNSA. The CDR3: CASSLFQGAEAFS. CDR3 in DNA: TGTGCCAGCAGCTTATTTCAAGGGGCTGAAGCTTTCTCT.

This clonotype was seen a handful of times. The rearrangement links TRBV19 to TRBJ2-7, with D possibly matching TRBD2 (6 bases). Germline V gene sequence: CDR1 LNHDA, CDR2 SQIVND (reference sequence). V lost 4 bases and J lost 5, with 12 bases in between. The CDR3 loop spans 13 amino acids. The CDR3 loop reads CASSSGITDEQYF. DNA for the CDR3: TGTGCCAGTAGTAGCGGGATTACGGACGAGCAGTACTTC.

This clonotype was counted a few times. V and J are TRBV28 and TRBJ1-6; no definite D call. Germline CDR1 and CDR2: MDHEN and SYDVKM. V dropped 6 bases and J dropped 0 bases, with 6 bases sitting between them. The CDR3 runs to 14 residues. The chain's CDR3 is CASRRYSYNSPLHF. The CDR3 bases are TGTGCCAGCAGGAGGTACTCCTATAATTCACCCCTCCACTTT.

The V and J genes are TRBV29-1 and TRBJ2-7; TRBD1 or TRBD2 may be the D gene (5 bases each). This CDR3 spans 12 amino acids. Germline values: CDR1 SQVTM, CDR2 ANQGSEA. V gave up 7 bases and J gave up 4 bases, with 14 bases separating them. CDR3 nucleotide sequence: TGCAGCGCTAGGGACGAGGGGTACGAGCAGTACTTC. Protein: CSARDEGYEQYF.

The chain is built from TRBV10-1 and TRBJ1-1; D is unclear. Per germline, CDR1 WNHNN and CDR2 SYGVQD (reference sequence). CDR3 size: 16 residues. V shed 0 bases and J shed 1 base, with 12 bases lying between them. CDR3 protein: CASSESRGRRNTEAFF. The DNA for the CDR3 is TGCGCCAGCAGTGAGTCTCGTGGTAGGCGGAACACTGAAGCTTTCTTT.

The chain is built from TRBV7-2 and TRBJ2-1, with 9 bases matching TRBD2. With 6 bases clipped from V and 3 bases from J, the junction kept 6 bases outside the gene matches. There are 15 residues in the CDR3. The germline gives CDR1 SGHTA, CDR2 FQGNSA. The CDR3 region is CASSRLAADYNEQFF. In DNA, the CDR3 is TGTGCCAGCAGTCGACTAGCGGCCGACTACAATGAGCAGTTCTTC.

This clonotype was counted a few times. The CDR3 DNA sequence: TGTGCCAGCAGTTTTACTGGACAGGGGGTTGAGGGCTACACCTTC. It yields the protein CASSFTGQGVEGYTF. The chain joins TRBV28 to TRBJ1-2; 10 bases are a match to TRBD1. V shed 3 bases and J 8 bases; nucleotides not matched to a gene: 9. CDR1 is MDHEN and CDR2 is SYDVKM in the germline V gene. The CDR3 spans 15 residues.

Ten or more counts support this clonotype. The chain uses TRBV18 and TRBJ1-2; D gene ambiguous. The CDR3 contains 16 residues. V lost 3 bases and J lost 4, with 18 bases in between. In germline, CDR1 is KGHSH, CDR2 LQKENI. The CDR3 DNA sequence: TGTGCCAGCTCACCCCGAGGGCCGGCCGACACCTATGGCTACACCTTC. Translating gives CASSPRGPADTYGYTF.

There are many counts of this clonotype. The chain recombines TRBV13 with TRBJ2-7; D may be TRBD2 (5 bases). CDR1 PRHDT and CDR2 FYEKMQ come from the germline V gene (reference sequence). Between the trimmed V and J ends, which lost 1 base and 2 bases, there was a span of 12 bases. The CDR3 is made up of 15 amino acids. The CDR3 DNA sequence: TGTGCCAGCAGCTTAGCGGGCGGGCCCGCCTACGAGCAGTACTTC. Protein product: CASSLAGGPAYEQYF.

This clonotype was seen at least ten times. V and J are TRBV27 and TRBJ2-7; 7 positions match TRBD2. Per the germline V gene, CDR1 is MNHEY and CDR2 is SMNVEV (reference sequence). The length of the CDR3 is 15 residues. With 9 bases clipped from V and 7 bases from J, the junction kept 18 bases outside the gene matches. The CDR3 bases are TGTGCCAGTGCTACAACCCCGGGACTACCCTTAGAGCAGTACTTC. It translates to CASATTPGLPLEQYF.

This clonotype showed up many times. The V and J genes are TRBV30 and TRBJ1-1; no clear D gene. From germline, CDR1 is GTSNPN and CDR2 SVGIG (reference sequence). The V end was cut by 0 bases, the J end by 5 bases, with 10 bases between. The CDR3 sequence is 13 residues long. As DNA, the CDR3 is TGTGCCTGGAGTGTAGGGTCGAGGACTGAAGCTTTCTTT. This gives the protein CAWSVGSRTEAFF.

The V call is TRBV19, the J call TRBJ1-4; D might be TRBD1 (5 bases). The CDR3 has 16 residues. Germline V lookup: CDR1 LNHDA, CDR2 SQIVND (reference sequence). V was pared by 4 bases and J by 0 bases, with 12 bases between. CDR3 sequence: CASSKGRRATNEKLFF. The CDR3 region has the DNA TGTGCCAGTAGTAAGGGGAGGAGAGCAACTAATGAAAAACTGTTTTTT.

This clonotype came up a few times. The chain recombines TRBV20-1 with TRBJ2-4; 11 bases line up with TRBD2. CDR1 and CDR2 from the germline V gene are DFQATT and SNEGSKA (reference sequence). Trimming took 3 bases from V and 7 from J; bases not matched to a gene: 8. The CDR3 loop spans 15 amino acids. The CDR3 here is CSASTLAGDWNIQYF. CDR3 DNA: TGCAGTGCTAGCACACTAGCGGGAGATTGGAACATTCAGTACTTC.

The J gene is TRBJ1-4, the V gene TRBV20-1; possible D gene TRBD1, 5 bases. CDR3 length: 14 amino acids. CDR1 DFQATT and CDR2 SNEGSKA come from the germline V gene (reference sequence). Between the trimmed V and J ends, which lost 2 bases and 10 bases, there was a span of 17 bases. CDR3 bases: TGCAGTGCTAGAAAGGGGTCCTCCGGCGGAAAACTGTTTTTT. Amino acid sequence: CSARKGSSGGKLFF.

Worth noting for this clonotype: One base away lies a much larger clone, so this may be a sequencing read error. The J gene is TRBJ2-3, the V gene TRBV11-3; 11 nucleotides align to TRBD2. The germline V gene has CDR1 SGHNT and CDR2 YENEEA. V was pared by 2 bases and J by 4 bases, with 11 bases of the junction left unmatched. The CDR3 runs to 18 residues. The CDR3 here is CASSLSRGTSGPADTQYF. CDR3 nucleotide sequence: TGTGCCAGCAGCTTATCAAGGGGGACTAGCGGACCCGCAGATACGCAGTATTTT.

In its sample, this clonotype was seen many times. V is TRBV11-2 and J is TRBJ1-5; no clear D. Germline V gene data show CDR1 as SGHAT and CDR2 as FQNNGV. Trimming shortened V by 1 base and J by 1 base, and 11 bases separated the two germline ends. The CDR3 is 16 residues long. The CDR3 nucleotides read TGTGCCAGCAGCTTAGTTATGGGTACGAGCAATCAGCCCCAGCATTTT. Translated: CASSLVMGTSNQPQHF.

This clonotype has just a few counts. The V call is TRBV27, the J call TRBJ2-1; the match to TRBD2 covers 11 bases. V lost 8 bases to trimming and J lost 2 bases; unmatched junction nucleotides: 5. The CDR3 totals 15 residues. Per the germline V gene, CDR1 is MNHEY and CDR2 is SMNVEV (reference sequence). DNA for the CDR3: TGTGCCAGCCTTAGACTAGCGGGAACCTACAATGAGCAGTTCTTC. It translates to CASLRLAGTYNEQFF.

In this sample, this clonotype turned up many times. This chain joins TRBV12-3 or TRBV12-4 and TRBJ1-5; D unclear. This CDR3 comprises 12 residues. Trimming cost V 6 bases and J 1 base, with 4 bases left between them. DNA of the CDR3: TGTGCCAGCAGGGGGAGCAATCAGCCCCAGCATTTT. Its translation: CASRGSNQPQHF.

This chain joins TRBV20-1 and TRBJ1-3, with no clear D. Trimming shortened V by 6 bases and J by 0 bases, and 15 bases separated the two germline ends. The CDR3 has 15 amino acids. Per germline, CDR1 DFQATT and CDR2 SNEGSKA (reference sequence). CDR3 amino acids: CSASPLKSSGNTIYF. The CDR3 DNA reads TGCAGTGCCAGTCCACTAAAGTCCTCTGGAAACACCATATATTTT.

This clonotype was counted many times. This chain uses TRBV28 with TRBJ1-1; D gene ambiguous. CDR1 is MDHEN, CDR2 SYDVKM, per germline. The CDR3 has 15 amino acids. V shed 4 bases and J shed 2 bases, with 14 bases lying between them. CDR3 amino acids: CASSSPPRTNTEAFF. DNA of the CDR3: TGTGCCAGCAGTTCCCCTCCGAGAACTAACACTGAAGCTTTCTTT.

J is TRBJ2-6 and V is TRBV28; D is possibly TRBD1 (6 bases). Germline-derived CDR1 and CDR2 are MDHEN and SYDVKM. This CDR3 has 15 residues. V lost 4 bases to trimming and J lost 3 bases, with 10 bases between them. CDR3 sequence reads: CASSSQGLGANVLTF. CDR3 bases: TGTGCCAGCAGTTCCCAGGGGCTTGGGGCCAACGTCCTGACTTTC.

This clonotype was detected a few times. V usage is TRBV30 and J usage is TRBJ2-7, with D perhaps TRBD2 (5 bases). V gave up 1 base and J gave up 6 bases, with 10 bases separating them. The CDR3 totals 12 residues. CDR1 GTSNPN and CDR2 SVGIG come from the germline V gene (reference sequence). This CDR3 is CAWSGKRVEQYF. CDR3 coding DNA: TGTGCCTGGAGTGGGAAGAGGGTCGAGCAGTACTTC. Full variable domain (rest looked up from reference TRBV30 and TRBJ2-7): SQTIHQWPATLVQPVGSPLSLECTVEGTSNPNLYWYRQAAGRGLQLLFYSVGIGQISSEVPQNLSASRPQDRQFILSSKKLLLSDSGFYLCAWSGKRVEQYFGPGTRLTVT.

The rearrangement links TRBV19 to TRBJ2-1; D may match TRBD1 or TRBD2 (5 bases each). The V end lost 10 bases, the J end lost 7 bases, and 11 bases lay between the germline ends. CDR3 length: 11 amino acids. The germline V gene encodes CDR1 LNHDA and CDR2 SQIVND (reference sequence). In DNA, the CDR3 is TGTGCCACCGGGACCCCGAATGAGCAGTTCTTC. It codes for CATGTPNEQFF. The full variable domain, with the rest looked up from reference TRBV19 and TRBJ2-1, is DGGITQSPKYLFRKEGQNVTLSCEQNLNHDAMYWYRQDPGQGLRLIYYSQIVNDFQKGDIAEGYSVSREKKESFPLTVTSAQKNPTAFYLCATGTPNEQFFGPGTRLTVL.

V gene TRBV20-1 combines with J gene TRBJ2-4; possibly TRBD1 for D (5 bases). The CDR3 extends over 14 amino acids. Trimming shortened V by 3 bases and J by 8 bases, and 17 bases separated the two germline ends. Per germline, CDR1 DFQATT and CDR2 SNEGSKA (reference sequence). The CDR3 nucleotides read TGCAGTGCTAGTTCCGGCCTCAAAGGGGACATTCAGTACTTC. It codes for CSASSGLKGDIQYF.

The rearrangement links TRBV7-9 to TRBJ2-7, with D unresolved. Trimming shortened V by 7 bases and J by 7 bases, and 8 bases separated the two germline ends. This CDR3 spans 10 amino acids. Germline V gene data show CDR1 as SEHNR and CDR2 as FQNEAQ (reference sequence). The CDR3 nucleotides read TGTGCCAGCATCCCTGAAGAGCAGTACTTC. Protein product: CASIPEEQYF.

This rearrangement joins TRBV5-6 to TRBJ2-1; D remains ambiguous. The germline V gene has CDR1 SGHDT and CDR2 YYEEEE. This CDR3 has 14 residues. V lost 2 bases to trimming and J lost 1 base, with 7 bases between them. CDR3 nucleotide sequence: TGTGCCAGCAGCTTTTGGGGTTCCTACAATGAGCAGTTCTTC. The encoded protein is CASSFWGSYNEQFF.

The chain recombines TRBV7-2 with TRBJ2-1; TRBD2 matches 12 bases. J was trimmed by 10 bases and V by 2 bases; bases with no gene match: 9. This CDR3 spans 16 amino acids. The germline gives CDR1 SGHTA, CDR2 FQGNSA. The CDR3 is CASSLNSRTSGTEQFF. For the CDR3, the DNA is TGTGCCAGCAGCTTAAATTCGAGGACTAGCGGGACCGAGCAGTTCTTC.

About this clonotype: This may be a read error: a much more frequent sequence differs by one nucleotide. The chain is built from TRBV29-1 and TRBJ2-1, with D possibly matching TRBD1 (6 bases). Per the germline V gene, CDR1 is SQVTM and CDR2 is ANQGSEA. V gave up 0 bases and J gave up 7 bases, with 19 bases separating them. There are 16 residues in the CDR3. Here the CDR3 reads CSVEDSGQLLRNEQFF. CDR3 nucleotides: TGCAGCGTTGAAGATTCCGGACAGCTTCTCCGGAATGAGCAGTTCTTC.